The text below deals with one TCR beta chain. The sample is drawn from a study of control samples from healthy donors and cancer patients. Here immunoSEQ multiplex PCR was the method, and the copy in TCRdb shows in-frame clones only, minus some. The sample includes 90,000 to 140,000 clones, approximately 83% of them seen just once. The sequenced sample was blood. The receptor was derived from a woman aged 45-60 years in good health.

The CDR3, as DNA: TGTGCCAGTAGTATGGACTCGACAAGAAGAAACTATGGCTACACCTTC. Translated: CASSMDSTRRNYGYTF. The J gene is TRBJ1-2, the V gene TRBV19; D is unresolved. The CDR3 has 16 amino acids. The V and J ends lost 3 bases and 2 bases respectively, with 16 bases between them. Germline V gene sequence: CDR1 LNHDA, CDR2 SQIVND (reference sequence).